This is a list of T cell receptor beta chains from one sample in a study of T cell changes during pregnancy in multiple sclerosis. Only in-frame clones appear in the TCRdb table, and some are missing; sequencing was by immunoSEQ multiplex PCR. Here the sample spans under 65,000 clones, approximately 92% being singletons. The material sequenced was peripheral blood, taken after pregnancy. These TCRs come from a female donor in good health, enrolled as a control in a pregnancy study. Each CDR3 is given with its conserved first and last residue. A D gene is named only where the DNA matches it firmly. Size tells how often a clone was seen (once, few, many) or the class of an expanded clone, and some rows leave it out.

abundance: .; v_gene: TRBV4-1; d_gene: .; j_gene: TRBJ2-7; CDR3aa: CASSQVASSYEQYF; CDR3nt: TGCGCCAGCAGCCAAGTGGCTAGCTCCTACGAGCAGTACTTC
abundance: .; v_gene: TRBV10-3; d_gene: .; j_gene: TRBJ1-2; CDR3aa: CAISEELWGYTF; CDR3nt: TGTGCCATCAGTGAGGAGTTGTGGGGCTACACCTTC
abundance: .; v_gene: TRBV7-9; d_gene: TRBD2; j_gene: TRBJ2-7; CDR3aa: CASSLELLAGDEQYF; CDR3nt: TGTGCCAGCAGCTTAGAGCTACTAGCGGGAGATGAGCAGTACTTC
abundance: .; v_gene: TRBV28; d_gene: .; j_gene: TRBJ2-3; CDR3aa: CASRESTDTQYF; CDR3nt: TGTGCCAGCAGAGAGAGCACAGATACGCAGTATTTT
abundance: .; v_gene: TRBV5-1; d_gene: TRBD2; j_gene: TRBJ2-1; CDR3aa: CASSPSGTSGVQVEQFF; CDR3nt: TGCGCCAGCAGCCCATCCGGGACTAGCGGGGTTCAGGTTGAGCAGTTCTTC
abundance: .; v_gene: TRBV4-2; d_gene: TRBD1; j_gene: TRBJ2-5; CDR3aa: CASSQRTGTGGQETQYF; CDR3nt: TGTGCCAGCAGCCAACGCACCGGGACAGGGGGGCAAGAGACCCAGTACTTC
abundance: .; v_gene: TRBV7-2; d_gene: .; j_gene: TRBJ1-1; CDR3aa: CASSSYPMNTEAFF; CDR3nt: TGTGCCAGCAGCTCTTACCCTATGAACACTGAAGCTTTCTTT
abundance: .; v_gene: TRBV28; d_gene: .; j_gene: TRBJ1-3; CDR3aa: CASTGQATGIRNTIYF; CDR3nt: TGTGCCAGCACCGGCCAGGCCACAGGGATCAGAAACACCATATATTTT
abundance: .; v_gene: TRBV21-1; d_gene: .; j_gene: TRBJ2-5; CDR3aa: CASSKLRRDRGGLIGQETQYF; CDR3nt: TGTGCCAGCAGCAAATTGCGCCGGGACAGGGGCGGATTGATTGGTCAAGAGACCCAGTACTTC
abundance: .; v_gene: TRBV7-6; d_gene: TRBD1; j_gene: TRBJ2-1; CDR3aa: CASSLAGTGGSSYNEQFF; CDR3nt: TGTGCCAGCAGCCTCGCCGGGACAGGGGGGAGCTCCTACAATGAGCAGTTCTTC
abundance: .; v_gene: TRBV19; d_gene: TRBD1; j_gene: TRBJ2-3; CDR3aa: CASSIANRGDTQYF; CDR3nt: TGTGCCAGTAGTATAGCCAACAGGGGAGATACGCAGTATTTT
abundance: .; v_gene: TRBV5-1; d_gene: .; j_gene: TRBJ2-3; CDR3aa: CASSFSGQPTDTQYF; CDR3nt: TGCGCCAGCAGCTTTAGCGGCCAACCCACAGATACGCAGTATTTT
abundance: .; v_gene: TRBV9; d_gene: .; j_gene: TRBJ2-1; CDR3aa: CASSVSQAGFSMNEQFF; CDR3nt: TGTGCCAGCAGCGTCAGTCAGGCGGGGTTCTCGATGAATGAGCAGTTCTTC
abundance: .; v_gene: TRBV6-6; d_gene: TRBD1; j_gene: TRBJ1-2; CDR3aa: CASSYSTRGLGYTF; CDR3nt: TGTGCCAGCAGTTACTCGACCAGGGGGCTAGGCTACACCTTC
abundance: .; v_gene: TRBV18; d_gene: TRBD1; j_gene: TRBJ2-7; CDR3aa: CASSPGTGRDEQYF; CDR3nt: TGTGCCAGCTCACCGGGGACAGGGCGCGACGAGCAGTACTTC
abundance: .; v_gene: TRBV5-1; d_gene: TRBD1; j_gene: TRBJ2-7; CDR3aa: CASSTPYRDSRSYEQYF; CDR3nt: TGCGCCAGCAGCACCCCATACCGGGACAGCCGATCCTACGAGCAGTACTTC
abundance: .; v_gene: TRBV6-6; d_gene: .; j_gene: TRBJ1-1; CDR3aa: CASSYPIPGLGGAFF; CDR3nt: TGTGCCAGCAGTTACCCTATCCCGGGCCTCGGGGGGGCTTTCTTT
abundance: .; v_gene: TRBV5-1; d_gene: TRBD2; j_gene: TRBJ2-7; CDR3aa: CASTRGLAGSEQYF; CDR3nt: TGCGCCAGCACCAGGGGACTAGCGGGGAGCGAGCAGTACTTC
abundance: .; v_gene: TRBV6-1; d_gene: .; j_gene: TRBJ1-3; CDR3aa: CASSEGRAAYSGNTIYF; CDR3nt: TGTGCCAGCAGTGAAGGGAGGGCCGCCTACTCTGGAAACACCATATATTTT
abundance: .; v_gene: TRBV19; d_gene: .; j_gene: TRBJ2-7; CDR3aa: CASSMGSGSYEQYF; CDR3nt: TGTGCCAGTAGTATGGGTAGCGGATCCTACGAGCAGTACTTC
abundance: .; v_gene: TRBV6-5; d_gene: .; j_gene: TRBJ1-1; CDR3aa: CASSYLRGRGEAFF; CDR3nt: TGTGCCAGCAGTTACCTGAGAGGTCGGGGTGAAGCTTTCTTT
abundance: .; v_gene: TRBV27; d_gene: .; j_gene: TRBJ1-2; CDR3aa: CASSWRQVDYGYTF; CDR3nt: TGTGCCAGCAGTTGGCGACAGGTCGACTATGGCTACACCTTC
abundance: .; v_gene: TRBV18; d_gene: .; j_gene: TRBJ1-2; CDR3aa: CASSPSGVKGNGYTF; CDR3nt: TGTGCCAGCTCTCCATCAGGGGTTAAGGGCAATGGCTACACCTTC
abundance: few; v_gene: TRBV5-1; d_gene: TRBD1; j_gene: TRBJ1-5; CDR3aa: CASSLGQGANQPQHF; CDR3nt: TGCGCCAGCAGCTTGGGACAGGGGGCGAATCAGCCCCAGCATTTT
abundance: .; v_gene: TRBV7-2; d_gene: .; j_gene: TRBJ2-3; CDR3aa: CASSLVSGGRDTQYF; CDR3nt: TGTGCCAGCAGCTTAGTTAGCGGAGGTAGGGATACGCAGTATTTT
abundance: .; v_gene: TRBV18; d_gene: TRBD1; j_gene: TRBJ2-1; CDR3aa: CASSPPTGVEQFF; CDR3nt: TGTGCCAGCTCACCACCTACAGGGGTTGAGCAGTTCTTC